The 26 T cell receptor beta chains below come from one sample, sequenced in a study of blood T cell repertoires in COVID-19. Repertoires were generated with immunoSEQ multiplex PCR, while TCRdb's copy carries only in-frame clones and drops some. This table has hundreds of thousands of clones, roughly 86% appearing once. Sequencing used peripheral blood. The receptors come from a woman under 40 who had recovered from COVID-19.

The chain recombines TRBV5-4 with TRBJ1-2; 8 bases line up with TRBD1. This CDR3 region has 15 residues. The germline V gene has CDR1 SGHNT and CDR2 YYREEE (reference sequence). The ends lost 3 bases at V and 8 bases at J; junction bases unmatched: 12. The CDR3 DNA reads TGTGCCAGCAGCTCCGCTCAGGGGGCGGAGGGCGGCTACACCTTC. Its translation is CASSSAQGAEGGYTF. Together with reference TRBV5-4 and TRBJ1-2, the CDR3 gives the full variable domain: ETGVTQSPTHLIKTRGQQVTLRCSSQSGHNTVSWYQQALGQGPQFIFQYYREEENGRGNFPPRFSGLQFPNYSSELNVNALELDDSALYLCASSSAQGAEGGYTFGSGTRLTVV.

The J gene is TRBJ1-4, the V gene TRBV7-9; D is possibly TRBD1 (6 bases). There are 15 residues in the CDR3. CDR1 is SEHNR and CDR2 is FQNEAQ in the germline V gene (reference sequence). V lost 1 base and J 6 bases, leaving 12 bases between the germline ends. The CDR3 loop reads CASSLVTGSDEKLFF. The CDR3 nucleotides are TGTGCCAGCAGCTTAGTCACAGGGAGCGATGAAAAACTGTTTTTT.

The gene calls are TRBV21-1 and TRBJ2-1; the DNA was not compared with TRBD2, the D call given in the table. TRBV21-1 is an annotated pseudogene. The CDR3 contains 18 residues. This chain's CDR3 is CASSKGEPAKSIYNEQFF. DNA for the CDR3: TGTGCCAGCAGCAAAGGGGAGCCCGCCAAATCGATATACAATGAGCAGTTCTTC.

The chain employs TRBV5-6 and TRBJ2-1; TRBD2 aligns across 7 bases. The V and J ends lost 6 bases and 8 bases, in that order; junction bases with no gene match: 14. The CDR3 extends over 15 amino acids. CDR1 and CDR2 from the germline V gene are SGHDT and YYEEEE. The CDR3 region is CASTPAAGLGDEQFF. Here the CDR3 DNA reads TGTGCCAGCACCCCGGCAGCGGGGCTTGGGGATGAGCAGTTCTTC.

The chain combines TRBV5-4 with TRBJ2-1, with D perhaps matching TRBD2 (6 bases). Germline V gene data show CDR1 as SGHNT and CDR2 as YYREEE (reference sequence). CDR3 size: 17 residues. V gave up 4 bases and J gave up 6 bases, with 23 bases separating them. DNA of the CDR3: TGTGCCAGCAGCCGCTTCGGGGGAGCCAAGTCGATCAATGAGCAGTTCTTC. Translated: CASSRFGGAKSINEQFF.

This chain uses TRBV5-1 with TRBJ2-3; D might be TRBD1 (6 bases). The V gene's germline CDR1 is SGHRS and CDR2 YFSETQ. V dropped 2 bases and J dropped 0 bases, with 13 bases sitting between them. The CDR3 is made up of 16 amino acids. This CDR3 is CASSFADSPSTDTQYF. The CDR3 DNA reads as TGCGCCAGCAGCTTCGCGGACAGCCCTAGCACAGATACGCAGTATTTT.

The V call is TRBV7-9, the J call TRBJ2-5; 7 nucleotides line up with TRBD2. V lost 1 base to trimming and J lost 5 bases; unmatched junction nucleotides: 10. Germline values: CDR1 SEHNR, CDR2 FQNEAQ (reference sequence). CDR3 size: 16 residues. Written as DNA, the CDR3 is TGTGCCAGCAGCTTAGAAGGGCCTAGCGGAGGCGAGACCCAGTACTTC. Translated, it gives CASSLEGPSGGETQYF.

This chain joins TRBV11-2 and TRBJ1-6; TRBD1 agrees at 7 bases. The CDR3 is 15 residues long. CDR1 is SGHAT and CDR2 is FQNNGV in the germline V gene. Unmatched junction bases numbered 5, after V lost 3 bases and J lost 6 bases. For the CDR3, the DNA is TGTGCCAGCAGCTTCCGGGACAGCATTAATTCACCCCTCCACTTT. Its translation is CASSFRDSINSPLHF.

The rearrangement uses TRBV5-1 and TRBJ1-6; TRBD1 might be the D (6 bases). V lost 4 bases and J 7 bases, leaving 12 bases between the germline ends. This CDR3 has 14 amino acids. Looked up from germline, CDR1 is SGHRS and CDR2 is YFSETQ. CDR3 protein: CASSRAGVNSPLHF. The CDR3 DNA follows: TGCGCCAGCAGCCGAGCAGGGGTGAATTCACCCCTCCACTTT.

Only one count was recorded for this clone. Different DNA sequences within this sample yield the same CDR3. The chain combines TRBV29-1 with TRBJ1-2; D gene ambiguous. The germline gives CDR1 SQVTM, CDR2 ANQGSEA. CDR3 size: 13 residues. V lost 6 bases, J lost 2 bases, and 13 bases lay in between. CDR3: CSVEGGVNYGYTF. The CDR3 DNA reads TGCAGCGTAGAGGGAGGTGTCAACTATGGCTACACCTTC. The whole variable domain, remainder taken from reference TRBV29-1 and TRBJ1-2, is SAVISQKPSRDICQRGTSLTIQCQVDSQVTMMFWYRQQPGQSLTLIATANQGSEATYESGFVIDKFPISRPNLTFSTLTVSNMSPEDSSIYLCSVEGGVNYGYTFGSGTRLTVV.

The J gene is TRBJ2-2, the V gene TRBV5-1; D may be TRBD1 (5 bases). This CDR3 contains 15 residues. CDR1 SGHRS and CDR2 YFSETQ come from the germline V gene. V was pared by 2 bases and J by 2 bases, with 10 bases between. The CDR3 DNA is TGCGCCAGCAGCTTATACCAGGGCAACACCGGGGAGCTGTTTTTT. Protein sequence: CASSLYQGNTGELFF. The full variable domain, with the rest looked up from reference TRBV5-1 and TRBJ2-2, is KAGVTQTPRYLIKTRGQQVTLSCSPISGHRSVSWYQQTPGQGLQFLFEYFSETQRNKGNFPGRFSGRQFSNSRSEMNVSTLELGDSALYLCASSLYQGNTGELFFGEGSRLTVL.

The rearrangement links TRBV2 to TRBJ1-3; D ambiguous. Germline CDR1 is SNHLY and CDR2 is FYNNEI. This CDR3 has 13 residues. Trimming took 6 bases from V and 3 from J, leaving 9 bases between them. This CDR3 is CASREDGGNTIYF. DNA of the CDR3: TGTGCCAGCAGGGAGGACGGTGGAAACACCATATATTTT.

The V call is TRBV7-2, the J call TRBJ2-2, with 7 bases identical to TRBD2. V lost 1 base and J lost 0; bases outside the gene matches: 5. The CDR3 contains 17 residues. The V gene's germline CDR1 is SGHTA and CDR2 FQGNSA. CDR3 sequence: CASSLERLAANTGELFF. The CDR3 DNA reads TGTGCCAGCAGCTTAGAACGGCTAGCGGCGAACACCGGGGAGCTGTTTTTT.

The chain is built from TRBV30 and TRBJ1-1, with no clear D. Germline loops: CDR1 GTSNPN, CDR2 SVGIG (reference sequence). Trimming left V 5 bases short and J 1 base short, with 17 bases between. The CDR3 is 15 amino acids. This chain's CDR3 is CAWVPGGHGNTEAFF. DNA of the CDR3: TGTGCCTGGGTACCCGGTGGGCACGGGAACACTGAAGCTTTCTTT.

The chain has TRBV29-1 and TRBJ1-1; 12 nucleotides line up with TRBD1. J lost 8 bases, V lost 4 bases, and 2 bases had no gene match. Germline CDR1 is SQVTM and CDR2 is ANQGSEA. CDR3 size: 12 residues. DNA for the CDR3: TGCAGCGTTGGGGGACAGGGGGCGGAAGCTTTCTTT. This encodes CSVGGQGAEAFF.

J is TRBJ2-3 and V is TRBV6-5; D may be TRBD1 (5 bases). The CDR3 totals 13 residues. CDR1 is MNHEY and CDR2 is SVGAGI in the germline V gene. V was clipped by 8 bases and J by 0 bases, with 9 bases between them. CDR3 loop: CASGADSTDTQYF. In nucleotides, the CDR3 is TGTGCCAGCGGGGCTGATAGCACAGATACGCAGTATTTT.

This clone was observed a single time. The V gene is TRBV5-6, the J gene TRBJ2-7, with TRBD2 matching 7 bases. V dropped 3 bases and J dropped 3; count of bases not matched to a gene: 6. In germline, CDR1 is SGHDT, CDR2 YYEEEE. This CDR3 region has 14 residues. The CDR3 DNA sequence: TGTGCCAGCAGCTCGGGGGGTTTTAGCTACGAGCAGTACTTC. It is translated as CASSSGGFSYEQYF.

This chain links TRBV12-3 or TRBV12-4 with TRBJ1-1; D possibly corresponds to TRBD1 (5 bases). The CDR3 consists of 13 residues. Trimming removed 6 bases from V and 1 base from J, with 9 bases in between. CDR3 region: CASSRQPNTEAFF. For the CDR3, the DNA is TGTGCCAGCAGCCGACAGCCGAACACTGAAGCTTTCTTT.

The rearrangement uses TRBV4-1 and TRBJ1-2; D is possibly TRBD1 (6 bases). The CDR3 is 16 amino acids. Trimming removed 0 bases from V and 5 bases from J, with 16 bases in between. Per the germline V gene, CDR1 is MGHRA and CDR2 is YSYEKL. DNA for the CDR3: TGCGCCAGCAGCCAAGAGGGACAACCTTCGGGGTATGGCTACACCTTC. This translates into CASSQEGQPSGYGYTF.

V gene TRBV15 combines with J gene TRBJ2-7, with D possibly TRBD1 on 5 matching bases. The germline V and J ends were trimmed by 2 bases and 1 base, with 12 bases remaining between them. Germline CDR1 LNHNV, CDR2 YYDKDF (reference sequence). CDR3 size: 15 residues. As DNA, the CDR3 is TGTGCCACCAGCAGACAGCAGGGTACGTCCTACGAGCAGTACTTC. Residues: CATSRQQGTSYEQYF.

V is TRBV9 and J is TRBJ2-3, with D possibly TRBD2 on 6 matching bases. The CDR3 runs to 15 residues. The V gene's germline CDR1 is SGDLS and CDR2 YYNGEE. V shed 4 bases and J shed 4 bases, with 16 bases lying between them. CDR3 loop: CASSIGGLGADTQYF. DNA for the CDR3: TGTGCCAGCAGCATAGGAGGGCTAGGTGCAGATACGCAGTATTTT.

The chain employs TRBV19 and TRBJ2-1; a possible D gene is TRBD2 (5 bases). The V and J ends lost 10 bases and 7 bases respectively, with 14 bases between them. The length of the CDR3 is 12 residues. Germline lookup yields CDR1 LNHDA and CDR2 SQIVND (reference sequence). The CDR3 region has the DNA TGTGCCACCTCGACTCCGGGGAATGAGCAGTTCTTC. Its translation: CATSTPGNEQFF. Filled out from reference TRBV19 and TRBJ2-1, the complete variable domain reads DGGITQSPKYLFRKEGQNVTLSCEQNLNHDAMYWYRQDPGQGLRLIYYSQIVNDFQKGDIAEGYSVSREKKESFPLTVTSAQKNPTAFYLCATSTPGNEQFFGPGTRLTVL.

The CDR3 DNA reads TGTGCCAGCAGTGCGCTGATCCCGGGACAGGGAGTTCGCGAGCAGTACTTC. Translating it yields CASSALIPGQGVREQYF. The gene calls are TRBV6-4 and TRBJ2-7; 9 bases line up with TRBD1. V shed 4 bases, J shed 6 bases, and the junction held 16 bases outside the gene matches. The length of the CDR3 is 17 residues. Germline CDR1 is MRHNA and CDR2 is SNTAGT.

V gene TRBV7-2 combines with J gene TRBJ2-1; 8 nucleotides match TRBD2. The CDR3 is 16 residues long. Germline V gives CDR1 SGHTA, CDR2 FQGNSA. After removal of 3 bases from V and 6 bases from J, the junction contained 10 bases not matched to a gene. CDR3 protein: CASSFPSGRGSNEQFF. The CDR3 bases are TGTGCCAGCAGCTTTCCGAGCGGGAGAGGCTCCAATGAGCAGTTCTTC.

This chain connects TRBV28 to TRBJ2-7, with 7 bases lining up with TRBD1. The germline gives CDR1 MDHEN, CDR2 SYDVKM. Trimming took 10 bases from V and 2 from J; bases not matched to a gene: 5. The CDR3 extends over 12 amino acids. The CDR3 DNA follows: TGTGCCACCGAGGGACAGACCTACGAGCAGTACTTC. Its translation: CATEGQTYEQYF.

The chain couples TRBV5-1 to TRBJ2-3; weak D call: TRBD2 (6 bases). Germline CDR1 and CDR2: SGHRS and YFSETQ. V lost 6 bases and J 2 bases, leaving 13 bases between the germline ends. The CDR3 sequence is 14 residues long. The CDR3 nucleotides are TGCGCCAGCACCGTTTCTAGCGCCACAGATACGCAGTATTTT. It yields the protein CASTVSSATDTQYF.